These 18 T cell receptor beta chains share one sample of origin, sequenced in a study of shared clonotypes between healthy human individuals. Measured with immunoSEQ multiplex PCR; TCRdb has only the in-frame clones, and not every one. The sample has more than 1 million clones, 75% to 80% seen once. Sequenced input: memory CD4+ T cells from PBMCs. Subset defined: CD45RA-negative fraction. Receptors originate from a man younger than 30 in good health. Some clones in this sample may be carry-over from other donors' samples.

J is TRBJ2-5 and V is TRBV9; possibly TRBD1 or TRBD2 for D (5 bases each). CDR1 SGDLS and CDR2 YYNGEE come from the germline V gene. With 3 bases removed from V and 0 bases from J, the gap between germline ends came to 18 bases. This CDR3 has 17 residues. The CDR3: CASSASGARKYQETQYF. Here the CDR3 DNA reads TGTGCCAGCAGCGCTTCCGGGGCCCGAAAGTACCAAGAGACCCAGTACTTC.

V and J are TRBV18 and TRBJ2-2; 7 nucleotides agree with TRBD1. The germline CDR1 and CDR2 sequences are KGHSH and LQKENI. The trim removed 1 base at V and 4 bases at J, leaving 9 bases unmatched. The CDR3 is 17 amino acids. CDR3 region: CASSPLTPGQSTGELFF. DNA for the CDR3: TGTGCCAGCTCACCACTTACACCGGGACAGAGCACCGGGGAGCTGTTTTTT.

The sample holds one count of this clone. This may stem from a read error, because a much larger clone lies one nucleotide away. At the DNA level, this CDR3 is encoded by other sequences in the same sample as well. The chain employs TRBV7-2 and TRBJ2-7; D is uncertain. V lost 5 bases, J lost 3 bases, and 5 bases lay in between. Germline V gene sequence: CDR1 SGHTA, CDR2 FQGNSA. The CDR3 loop spans 11 amino acids. The CDR3 DNA is TGTGCCAGCAGCCTAAACTACGAGCAGTACTTC. Protein sequence: CASSLNYEQYF.

This clone was seen a few times. This chain links TRBV5-5 with TRBJ1-5; a possible D gene is TRBD1 (6 bases). The germline gives CDR1 SGHKS, CDR2 YYEKEE (reference sequence). V was pared by 0 bases and J by 4 bases, with 8 bases between. The CDR3 loop spans 14 amino acids. The CDR3 loop is CASSLGTDNQPQHF. CDR3 nucleotide sequence: TGTGCCAGCAGCTTGGGGACAGATAATCAGCCCCAGCATTTT.

This clone appeared a few times. The rearrangement joins TRBV13 to TRBJ2-1; D unclear. Looked up from germline, CDR1 is PRHDT and CDR2 is FYEKMQ (reference sequence). V lost 1 base and J lost 0, with 7 bases in between. The CDR3 totals 15 residues. CDR3 region: CASSLAVRSYNEQFF. The CDR3 region has the DNA TGTGCCAGCAGCTTAGCGGTCCGCTCCTACAATGAGCAGTTCTTC. The complete variable domain, with remaining parts taken from reference TRBV13 and TRBJ2-1, reads AAGVIQSPRHLIKEKRETATLKCYPIPRHDTVYWYQQGPGQDPQFLISFYEKMQSDKGSIPDRFSAQQFSDYHSELNMSSLELGDSALYFCASSLAVRSYNEQFFGPGTRLTVL.

V usage is TRBV9 and J usage is TRBJ1-2, with TRBD1 as a possible D gene (6 bases). Germline CDR1 SGDLS, CDR2 YYNGEE. The V and J ends lost 4 bases and 6 bases respectively, with 19 bases between them. This CDR3 spans 15 amino acids. CDR3 DNA sequence: TGTGCCAGCAGCCGCGGGACAACCCTTACGGATGGCTACACCTTC. The encoded protein is CASSRGTTLTDGYTF.

This clone was seen many times. In nucleotides, the CDR3 is TGTGCCAGCTCCCGGGCTCGGGACTCCTACGAGCAGTACTTC. It translates to CASSRARDSYEQYF. The chain is built from TRBV6-1 and TRBJ2-7; a weak D match, TRBD2 (5 bases). CDR1 is MNHNS and CDR2 is SASEGT in the germline V gene. The V gene lost 8 bases and the J gene lost 0 bases, with 14 bases spanning the gap. The CDR3 has 14 residues.

The V gene is TRBV29-1, the J gene TRBJ2-7, with 7 bases fitting TRBD2. The CDR3 runs 13 residues. Trimming cost V 5 bases and J 4 bases; bases outside gene matches: 8. Germline lookup yields CDR1 SQVTM and CDR2 ANQGSEA. Here the CDR3 DNA reads TGCAGCGTTTGGGGGGGACCAATTTACGAGCAGTACTTC. As protein: CSVWGGPIYEQYF.

The genes are TRBV20-1 and TRBJ1-1; D uncertain. Trimming left V 5 bases short and J 6 bases short, with 7 bases between. The length of the CDR3 is 10 residues. Germline lookup yields CDR1 DFQATT and CDR2 SNEGSKA (reference sequence). CDR3 protein: CSAGGAEAFF. CDR3 in DNA: TGCAGTGCTGGTGGGGCTGAAGCTTTCTTT.

This clone was seen only a few times. The CDR3 bases are TGTGCCTGGAGTGTAAATCGCGCGGGGAACTATGGCTACACCTTC. Amino acids: CAWSVNRAGNYGYTF. The chain carries TRBV30 and TRBJ1-2; D unresolved. The length of the CDR3 is 15 residues. V lost 0 bases and J lost 2, with 13 bases in between. CDR1 is GTSNPN, CDR2 SVGIG, per germline (reference sequence).

There are a few counts of this clone. The CDR3 bases are TGTGCCACCAGACAGACCGTTGGTACTGAAGCTTTCTTT. Residues: CATRQTVGTEAFF. This chain uses TRBV10-3 with TRBJ1-1; D is possibly TRBD1 (5 bases). Germline lookup yields CDR1 ENHRY and CDR2 SYGVKD. V dropped 10 bases and J dropped 5 bases, with 17 bases sitting between them. This CDR3 contains 13 residues.

The gene calls are TRBV2 and TRBJ1-5; weak D call: TRBD1 (6 bases). The CDR3 is 15 amino acids. The germline V gene has CDR1 SNHLY and CDR2 FYNNEI. Deletions cut 6 bases from V and 7 bases from J, with 19 bases between. The chain's CDR3 is CASRPGGQSGQPQHF. CDR3 nucleotide sequence: TGTGCCAGCAGGCCCGGGGGCCAGTCAGGGCAGCCCCAGCATTTT.

V gene TRBV11-2 combines with J gene TRBJ2-3, with TRBD2 matching 11 bases. Germline lookup yields CDR1 SGHAT and CDR2 FQNNGV. The CDR3 contains 16 residues. The V gene end was trimmed by 4 bases and the J gene end by 6 bases; junction bases not matched to a gene: 9. The CDR3 DNA is TGTGCCAGCAGCTCCCCGACTAGCGGGATTTCGGATACGCAGTATTTT. It yields the protein CASSSPTSGISDTQYF.

This clone was counted only a few times. The V and J genes are TRBV7-3 and TRBJ2-1; TRBD2 matches at 11 bases. The germline CDR1 and CDR2 sequences are SGHTA and FQGTGA. The CDR3 has 20 residues. V shed 1 base and J 7 bases; nucleotides not matched to a gene: 18. This chain's CDR3 is CASSLSGTGVVSGRANEQFF. The CDR3 nucleotides are TGTGCCAGCAGCTTAAGTGGTACAGGGGTCGTTAGCGGGAGGGCTAATGAGCAGTTCTTC.

This clone has more than one count but fewer than ten. The chain links TRBV30 to TRBJ1-1; tentative D call: TRBD1 (5 bases). The ends were cut back, 0 bases at V and 4 bases at J, with 15 bases in the middle. Germline V CDR1 and CDR2: GTSNPN, SVGIG (reference sequence). This CDR3 spans 15 amino acids. CDR3 DNA sequence: TGTGCCTGGAGTGTATCCACCAGGGTGAGCACTGAAGCTTTCTTT. This codes for CAWSVSTRVSTEAFF.

The V gene is TRBV2, the J gene TRBJ2-1, with D possibly being TRBD1 (6 bases). Trimming took off 6 bases at V and 4 bases at J, with 13 bases between the two ends. The CDR3 consists of 14 residues. Germline CDR1 and CDR2: SNHLY and FYNNEI. CDR3 sequence reads: CASRLGTNYNEQFF. The CDR3 DNA follows: TGTGCCAGCAGGCTCGGGACAAATTACAATGAGCAGTTCTTC.

The chain couples TRBV11-3 to TRBJ1-5; 8 nucleotides agree with TRBD1. CDR1 is SGHNT and CDR2 is YENEEA in the germline V gene. V shed 2 bases, J shed 0 bases, and the junction held 9 bases outside the gene matches. There are 18 residues in the CDR3. CDR3 nucleotides: TGTGCCAGCAGCTTACTGGACAGGGTTTTTTATAGCAATCAGCCCCAGCATTTT. Translating it yields CASSLLDRVFYSNQPQHF.

This sequence joins TRBV6-1 and TRBJ2-1, with 8 bases aligning to TRBD2. The CDR3 extends over 13 amino acids. Looked up from germline, CDR1 is MNHNS and CDR2 is SASEGT. V was pared by 6 bases and J by 9 bases, with 7 bases of the junction left unmatched. CDR3 in DNA: TGTGCCAGCAGGGTCCCTCTAGCGGGTGAGCAGTTCTTC. It encodes CASRVPLAGEQFF.